This is a list of T cell receptor beta chains from one sample in a study of blood T cell repertoires in COVID-19. Assay used: immunoSEQ multiplex PCR; TCRdb lists only in-frame clones, some missing. Of approximately 25,000 clones listed, roughly 94% are singletons. Sequenced sample: peripheral blood. These receptors were taken from a man in his sixties or seventies with active COVID-19. CDR3s include the opening cysteine and the closing phenylalanine or tryptophan. A D gene is named only where the DNA matches it firmly. Clone size is shown for a subset of rows, as once, few, many or a class of expanded clone.

v_gene	d_gene	j_gene	abundance	CDR3aa	CDR3nt
TRBV4-3	TRBD2	TRBJ2-7	medium-sized	CASSQDLGLVYEQYF	TGCGCCAGCAGCCAAGACCTCGGACTAGTGTACGAGCAGTACTTC
TRBV5-5	TRBD1	TRBJ1-6	NA	CASSLGQGRREPLHF	TGTGCCAGCAGCTTGGGACAGGGAAGGAGGGAACCCCTCCACTTT
TRBV28	TRBD1	TRBJ2-2	NA	CASGGQFTGELFF	TGTGCCAGCGGGGGACAGTTCACCGGGGAGCTGTTTTTT
TRBV15	NA	TRBJ1-4	NA	CATSRDWGGGNEKLFF	TGTGCCACCAGCAGAGATTGGGGAGGAGGTAATGAAAAACTGTTTTTT
TRBV10-1	TRBD1	TRBJ1-6	NA	CASSASGQGMSTSSYNSPLHF	TGCGCCAGCAGTGCCTCGGGACAGGGTATGTCGACCAGCTCCTATAATTCACCCCTCCACTTT
TRBV11-2	NA	TRBJ2-3	NA	CASRPFLRKSTDTQYF	TGTGCCAGCAGACCATTCCTCAGGAAGTCCACAGATACGCAGTATTTT
TRBV7-9	NA	TRBJ1-4	NA	CASSLVGVLGEKLFF	TGTGCCAGCAGCTTAGTCGGGGTGTTGGGTGAAAAACTGTTTTTT
TRBV4-2	TRBD1	TRBJ2-2	NA	CASSQDRGLGELFF	TGTGCCAGCAGCCAAGACAGGGGGCTGGGGGAGCTGTTTTTT
TRBV3-1/TRBV3-2	TRBD1	TRBJ1-3	NA	CATGSTGAGNTIYF	TGTGCCACCGGTTCGACAGGGGCTGGAAACACCATATATTTT
TRBV5-1	NA	TRBJ2-6	NA	CASSFSVSGANVLTF	TGCGCCAGCAGCTTTTCTGTCTCTGGGGCCAACGTCCTGACTTTC
TRBV12-5	TRBD1	TRBJ2-3	NA	CASGTGQGENTQYF	TGTGCTAGTGGTACCGGACAGGGGGAGAATACGCAGTATTTT
TRBV30	NA	TRBJ1-3	NA	CAWSVPLMGQNTIYF	TGTGCCTGGAGTGTCCCTCTAATGGGGCAAAACACCATATATTTT
TRBV18	TRBD1	TRBJ2-3	NA	CASSPARDRRSTDTQYF	TGTGCCAGCTCACCCGCCCGGGACAGGAGAAGCACAGATACGCAGTATTTT
TRBV19	TRBD1	TRBJ2-5	NA	CASSMGVGRGFLETQYF	TGTGCCAGTAGTATGGGGGTAGGCAGGGGGTTTTTAGAGACCCAGTACTTC
TRBV5-1	TRBD1	TRBJ1-2	once	CASRQGQGEVGYTF	TGCGCCAGCAGACAAGGACAGGGAGAAGTTGGCTACACCTTC
TRBV4-2	TRBD1	TRBJ1-4	NA	CASSHGQGGANEKLFF	TGTGCCAGCAGCCACGGACAGGGGGGGGCTAATGAAAAACTGTTTTTT
TRBV13	TRBD1	TRBJ2-3	NA	CASSETGEADTQYF	TGTGCCAGCAGCGAGACAGGGGAGGCAGATACGCAGTATTTT
TRBV2	NA	TRBJ2-5	NA	CASSEGWLGPGGAVETQYF	TGTGCCAGCAGTGAAGGGTGGCTGGGGCCCGGGGGAGCAGTAGAGACCCAGTACTTC
TRBV11-1	TRBD1	TRBJ1-2	NA	CASSLETGMDGYTF	TGTGCCAGCAGCTTAGAGACAGGGATGGATGGCTACACCTTC
TRBV19	TRBD1	TRBJ1-6	NA	CASSINGGGDSPLHF	TGTGCCAGTAGTATAAACGGAGGGGGCGATTCACCCCTCCACTTT
TRBV24-1	NA	TRBJ2-1	once	CATSDLSRGGNEQFF	TGTGCCACCAGTGATTTGAGCAGGGGTGGCAATGAGCAGTTCTTC
TRBV18	NA	TRBJ2-3	NA	CASSPQDSPLSTDTQYF	TGTGCCAGCTCACCCCAGGACTCCCCCCTCAGCACAGATACGCAGTATTTT
TRBV7-9	NA	TRBJ2-2	NA	CASSLRGDTGELFF	TGTGCCAGCAGCTTACGCGGAGACACCGGGGAGCTGTTTTTT
TRBV4-2	TRBD2	TRBJ2-1	NA	CASQGSGGAGGYEQFF	TGTGCCAGCCAAGGCAGCGGGGGGGCCGGAGGTTATGAGCAGTTCTTC
TRBV29-1	TRBD2	TRBJ2-7	once	CSVIPSGRALGEQYF	TGCAGCGTGATCCCTAGCGGGAGGGCCTTAGGTGAGCAGTACTTC
TRBV10-3	NA	TRBJ1-3	NA	CAARAGNTIYF	TGTGCCGCCAGGGCTGGAAACACCATATATTTT
TRBV5-1	NA	TRBJ1-2	NA	CASSLDAVQGYGYTF	TGCGCCAGCAGCTTGGACGCCGTACAGGGCTATGGCTACACCTTC
TRBV7-9	NA	TRBJ1-2	NA	CASSFNGQKLRNYGYTF	TGTGCCAGCAGCTTTAACGGACAAAAGCTTCGAAACTATGGCTACACCTTC
TRBV30	NA	TRBJ1-5	NA	CAWSPGGGQPQHF	TGTGCCTGGAGCCCCGGGGGGGGTCAGCCCCAGCATTTT
TRBV18	NA	TRBJ1-6	NA	CASSKTGIGSPLHF	TGTGCCAGCTCAAAGACCGGGATCGGGTCACCCCTCCACTTT
TRBV23-1	TRBD1	TRBJ2-7	NA	CASSQFLRQGAHEQYF	TGCGCCAGCAGTCAATTCCTCCGACAGGGGGCACACGAGCAGTACTTC
TRBV21-1	NA	TRBJ1-1	NA	CASSNAGENTEAFF	TGTGCCAGCAGCAACGCAGGGGAGAACACTGAAGCTTTCTTT
TRBV12-2	NA	TRBJ1-6	NA	CASRLVLGTGNSPLHF	TGTGCAAGTCGCTTAGTATTGGGGACAGGGAATTCACCCCTCCACTTT
TRBV5-1	TRBD2	TRBJ2-1	NA	CASSSGLAGGYNEQFF	TGCGCCAGCAGCTCCGGACTAGCGGGGGGGTACAATGAGCAGTTCTTC
TRBV6-5	NA	TRBJ2-1	NA	CASITQGYNEQFF	TGTGCCAGCATCACACAGGGTTACAATGAGCAGTTCTTC
TRBV27	TRBD1	TRBJ2-5	NA	CASSFGDRVSETQYF	TGTGCCAGCAGTTTCGGGGACAGGGTTTCGGAGACCCAGTACTTC
TRBV18	NA	TRBJ2-3	NA	CASSPLASSGRVGLTDTQYF	TGTGCCAGCTCACCCCTCGCCAGCTCAGGACGCGTGGGGCTCACAGATACGCAGTATTTT
TRBV7-8	TRBD2	TRBJ2-2	NA	CASSSRTSGPVSTGELFF	TGTGCCAGCAGCTCAAGGACTAGCGGCCCGGTTTCGACCGGGGAGCTGTTTTTT
TRBV19	NA	TRBJ1-5	NA	CASSVLTRGTNQPQHF	TGTGCCAGTAGTGTCCTCACCCGGGGTACCAATCAGCCCCAGCATTTT
TRBV6-2/TRBV6-3	NA	TRBJ1-6	NA	CASSPRGSSYNSPLHF	TGTGCCAGCAGTCCGCGGGGGAGCTCCTATAATTCACCCCTCCACTTT
TRBV27	TRBD2	TRBJ2-7	NA	CASSLYGTSNSYEQYF	TGTGCCAGCAGTTTATATGGGACTAGCAATTCCTACGAGCAGTACTTC
TRBV7-2	NA	TRBJ2-5	NA	CASSLASAVGAGETQYF	TGTGCCAGCAGCTTAGCCTCGGCGGTGGGGGCCGGAGAGACCCAGTACTTC
TRBV6-2/TRBV6-3	NA	TRBJ1-5	NA	CASSRNVQGYSNQPQHF	TGTGCCAGCAGCCGAAACGTCCAGGGGTATAGCAATCAGCCCCAGCATTTT
TRBV10-3	TRBD2	TRBJ2-3	NA	CAISESTSGTDTQYF	TGTGCCATCAGTGAGTCGACTAGCGGGACAGATACGCAGTATTTT
TRBV28	NA	TRBJ2-7	NA	CASSVPGQTEQYF	TGTGCCAGCAGTGTCCCGGGACAAACGGAGCAGTACTTC
TRBV18	TRBD1	TRBJ2-4	NA	CASSPPQGAVQYF	TGTGCCAGCTCACCACCTCAGGGGGCCGTTCAGTACTTC
TRBV30	TRBD1	TRBJ2-7	NA	CAWSTGTGGHEQYF	TGTGCCTGGAGTACCGGGACAGGGGGCCACGAGCAGTACTTC
TRBV9	TRBD2	TRBJ2-7	NA	CASSVAASGGHSYEQYF	TGTGCCAGCAGCGTAGCGGCTAGCGGGGGCCACTCCTACGAGCAGTACTTC
TRBV19	TRBD2	TRBJ2-5	NA	CASRETSGSMETQYF	TGTGCCAGTAGAGAGACTAGCGGGAGCATGGAGACCCAGTACTTC
TRBV9	NA	TRBJ2-1	NA	CASRPTGNNEQFF	TGTGCCAGCAGACCGACAGGAAACAATGAGCAGTTCTTC
TRBV5-4	NA	TRBJ2-1	NA	CASSFSVSSYNEQFF	TGTGCCAGCAGCTTCTCAGTTTCCTCCTACAATGAGCAGTTCTTC
TRBV7-9	TRBD1	TRBJ1-2	NA	CASSLGDRGRGYTF	TGTGCCAGCAGCTTAGGGGACAGGGGACGTGGCTACACCTTC
TRBV28	TRBD1	TRBJ2-7	NA	CASKPGQAAYEQYF	TGTGCCAGCAAACCGGGACAGGCCGCCTACGAGCAGTACTTC
TRBV6-5	TRBD2	TRBJ2-5	NA	CASSRTSGSQTQYF	TGTGCCAGCAGTCGCACTAGCGGGAGCCAGACCCAGTACTTC
TRBV11-2	NA	TRBJ2-5	NA	CASSTAWGAGQETQYF	TGTGCCAGCAGCACCGCCTGGGGTGCGGGGCAAGAGACCCAGTACTTC